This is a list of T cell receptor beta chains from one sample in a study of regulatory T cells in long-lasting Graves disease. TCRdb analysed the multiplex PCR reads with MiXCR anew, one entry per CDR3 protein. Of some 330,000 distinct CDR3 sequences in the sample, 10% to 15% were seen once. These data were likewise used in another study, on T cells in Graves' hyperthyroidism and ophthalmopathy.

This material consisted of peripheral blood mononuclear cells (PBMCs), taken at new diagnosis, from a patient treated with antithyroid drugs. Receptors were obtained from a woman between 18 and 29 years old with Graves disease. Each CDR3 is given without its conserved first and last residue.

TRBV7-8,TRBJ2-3,ASSPSRGMTDTQY
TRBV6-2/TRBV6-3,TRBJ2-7,ASSYTHEQY
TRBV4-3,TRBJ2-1,ASSQDVGAASYNEQF
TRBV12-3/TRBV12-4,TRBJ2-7,ASRTTLYEQY
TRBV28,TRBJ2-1,ASIPGLAGGLRTYNEQF
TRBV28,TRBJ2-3,ASISLGQAADTQY
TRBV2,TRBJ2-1,ASGDLVRVQF
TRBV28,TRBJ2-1,ASSLWSRGHNEQF
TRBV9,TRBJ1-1,ASSVGTGPTEAF
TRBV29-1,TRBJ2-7,SGLADSYEQY
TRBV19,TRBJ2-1,ASSTETGDGNEQF
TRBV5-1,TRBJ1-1,ASTMDRGGTEAF
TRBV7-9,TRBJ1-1,ASSLVRGGDTEAF
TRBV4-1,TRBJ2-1,ASSPRGAGGNNEQF
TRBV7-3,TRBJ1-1,ASSPNRPGMNTEAF
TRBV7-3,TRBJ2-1,ASSLRGLAGAKNEQF
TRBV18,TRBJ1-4,ASSPSTGLEANEKLF
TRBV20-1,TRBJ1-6,SARGSYNSPLH
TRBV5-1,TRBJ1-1,ASSLRRENTEAF
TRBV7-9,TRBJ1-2,ASSRSLGDLGYT
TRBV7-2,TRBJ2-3,ASSLAPDARSQY
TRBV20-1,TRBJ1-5,SADRAGGRNQPQH
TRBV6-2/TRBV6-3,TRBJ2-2,ASGTGTPSGTGELF
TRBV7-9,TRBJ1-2,ASSPPGYT
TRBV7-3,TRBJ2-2,ASSLWTRSGTGELF
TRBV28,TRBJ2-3,ASSLDREMNTQY
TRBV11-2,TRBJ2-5,ASSLVRWTSGRVEAQY
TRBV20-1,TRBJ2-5,SARDASGGPQETQY
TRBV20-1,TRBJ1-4,SARVDEKLF
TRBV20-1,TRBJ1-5,SARDQRGALGQPQH
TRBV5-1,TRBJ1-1,ASSSQTGGIGNTEAF
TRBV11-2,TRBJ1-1,ASSQDRVVFWNTEAF
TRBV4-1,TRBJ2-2,ASSQVRGLFTGELF
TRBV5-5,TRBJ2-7,ASRSRAREPYEQY
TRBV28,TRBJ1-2,ASTSGLRYGYT
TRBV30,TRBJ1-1,AWSEGTGAFYTEAF
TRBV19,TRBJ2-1,ASSTERDYNEQF
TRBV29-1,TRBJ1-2,SVEEEARYGYT
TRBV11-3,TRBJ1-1,ASSLDISTEAF
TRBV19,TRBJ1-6,ASSPGTDNSPLH
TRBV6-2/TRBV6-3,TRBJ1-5,ASSYVSGNQPQH
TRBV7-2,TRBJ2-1,ASSLRQVVREQF
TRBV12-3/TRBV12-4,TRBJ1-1,ASSSAWVGRDEAF
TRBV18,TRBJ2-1,ASSPEGTGYNNEQF
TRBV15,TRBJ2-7,ATSRPGTLYEQY
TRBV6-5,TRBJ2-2,ASSYSRGLDLGELF
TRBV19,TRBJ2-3,ASSGRVGIDTQY
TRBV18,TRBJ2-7,ASSPPSVGEQY
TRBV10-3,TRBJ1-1,AISGGPDTEAF
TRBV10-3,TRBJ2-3,AISFPRQGGSTDTQY
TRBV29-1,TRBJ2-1,SVRLTTYNEQF